This T cell receptor beta chain was profiled in a study of T cells after yellow fever vaccination. Trimming shortened V by 2 bases and J by 5 bases, and 12 bases separated the two germline ends. CDR3 length equals 14 residues. Germline CDR1 reads SGHNT; CDR2 reads YENEEA. This clonotype was observed a few times. Its antigen is unknown. General study points: Peak timing came faster in the weaker secondary response, day 5 versus 15.

A 5'RACE template-switching step, the method used to make TCR cDNA, added a universal primer site and UMIs. Via MiXCR, TCRdb re-called the 5' RACE reads, giving one row per CDR3 protein. The repertoire has roughly 310,000 distinct CDR3 sequences, 8.5% to 10% of them found once; the top ten carry approximately 18%. This specimen was PBMCs, taken on the day of the first yellow fever vaccination. The source of this sequence is a young man who received the YFV17D yellow fever vaccine. V is TRBV11-3 and J is TRBJ2-5; D could derive from TRBD1 or TRBD2 (5 bases each). CDR3 sequence: CASSLKGWGETQYF. The CDR3 DNA is TGTGCCAGCAGCTTAAAGGGTTGGGGGGAGACCCAGTACTTC.